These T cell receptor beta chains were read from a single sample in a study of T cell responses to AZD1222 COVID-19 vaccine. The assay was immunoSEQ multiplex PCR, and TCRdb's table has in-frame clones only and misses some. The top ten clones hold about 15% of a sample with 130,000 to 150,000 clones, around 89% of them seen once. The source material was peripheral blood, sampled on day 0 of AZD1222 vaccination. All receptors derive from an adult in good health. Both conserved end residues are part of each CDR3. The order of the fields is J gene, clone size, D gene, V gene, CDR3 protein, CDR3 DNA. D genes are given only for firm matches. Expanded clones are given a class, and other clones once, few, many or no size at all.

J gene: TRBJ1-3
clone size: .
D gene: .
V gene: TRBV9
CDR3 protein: CASSVDWDFGNTIYF
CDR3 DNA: TGTGCCAGCAGCGTAGATTGGGACTTCGGAAACACCATATATTTT

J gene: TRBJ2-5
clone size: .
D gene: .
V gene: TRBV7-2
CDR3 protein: CASSLFLGQQETQYF
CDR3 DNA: TGTGCCAGCAGCTTATTCCTCGGACAGCAAGAGACCCAGTACTTC

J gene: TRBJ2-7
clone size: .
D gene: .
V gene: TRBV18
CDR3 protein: CASSPPSGAYEQYF
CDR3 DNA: TGTGCCAGCTCACCACCGTCCGGGGCCTACGAGCAGTACTTC

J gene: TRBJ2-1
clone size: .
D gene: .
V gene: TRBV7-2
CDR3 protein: CASRPGLGNEQFF
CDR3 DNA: TGTGCCAGCAGGCCGGGCCTCGGCAATGAGCAGTTCTTC

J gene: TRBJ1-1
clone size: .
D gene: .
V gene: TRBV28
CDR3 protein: CASSLYGQQAKNTEAFF
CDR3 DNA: TGTGCCAGCAGTTTATACGGGCAGCAGGCGAAGAACACTGAAGCTTTCTTT

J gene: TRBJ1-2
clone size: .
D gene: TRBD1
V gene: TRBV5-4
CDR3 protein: CASSKRTGFNYGYTF
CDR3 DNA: TGTGCCAGCAGCAAGCGGACAGGGTTCAACTATGGCTACACCTTC

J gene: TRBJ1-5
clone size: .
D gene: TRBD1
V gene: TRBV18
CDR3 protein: CASSPRQGASQPQHF
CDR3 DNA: TGTGCCAGCTCACCACGGCAGGGGGCATCTCAGCCCCAGCATTTT

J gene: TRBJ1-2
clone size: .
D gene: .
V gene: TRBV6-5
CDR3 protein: CASSKAPARDYGYTF
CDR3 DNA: TGTGCCAGCAGTAAGGCGCCAGCAAGGGACTATGGCTACACCTTC

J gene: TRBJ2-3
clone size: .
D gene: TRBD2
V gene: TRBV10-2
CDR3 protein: CASKPGTRSPDTQYF
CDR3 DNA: TGCGCCAGCAAACCCGGGACTAGGAGCCCAGATACGCAGTATTTT

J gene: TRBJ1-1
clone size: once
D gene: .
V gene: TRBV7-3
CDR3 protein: CASSLTASDRVAFF
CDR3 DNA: TGTGCCAGCAGCTTGACAGCCTCTGACCGAGTGGCTTTCTTT

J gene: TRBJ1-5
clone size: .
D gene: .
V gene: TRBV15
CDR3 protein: CATSRDWGSNQPQHF
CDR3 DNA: TGTGCCACCAGCAGAGATTGGGGTAGCAATCAGCCCCAGCATTTT

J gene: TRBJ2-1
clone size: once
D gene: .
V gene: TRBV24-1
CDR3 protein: CATRPDGSGGEQFF
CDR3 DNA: TGTGCCACCCGCCCGGACGGGAGTGGAGGGGAGCAGTTCTTC

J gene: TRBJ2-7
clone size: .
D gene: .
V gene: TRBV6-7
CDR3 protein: CASSRDSESYEQYF
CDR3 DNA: TGTGCCAGCAGCCGCGACAGCGAATCCTACGAGCAGTACTTC

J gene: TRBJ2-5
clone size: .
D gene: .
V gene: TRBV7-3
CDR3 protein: CASSLAPGVTGTQYF
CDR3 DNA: TGTGCCAGCAGCTTGGCCCCCGGAGTAACCGGGACCCAGTACTTC

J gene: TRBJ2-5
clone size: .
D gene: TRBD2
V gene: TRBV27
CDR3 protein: CASTERGGRQETQYF
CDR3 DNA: TGTGCCAGCACCGAGCGGGGGGGCCGACAAGAGACCCAGTACTTC

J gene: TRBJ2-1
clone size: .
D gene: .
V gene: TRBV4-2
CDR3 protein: CASSQDDLQGNNEQFF
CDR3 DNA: TGTGCCAGCAGCCAAGATGATCTTCAGGGAAACAATGAGCAGTTCTTC

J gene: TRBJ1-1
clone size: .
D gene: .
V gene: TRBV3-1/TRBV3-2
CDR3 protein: CASSLGGRAAFF
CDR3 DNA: TGTGCCAGCAGCCTAGGGGGTCGGGCAGCTTTCTTT

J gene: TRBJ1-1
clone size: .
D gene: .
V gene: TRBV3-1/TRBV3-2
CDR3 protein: CASNQDRNTEAFF
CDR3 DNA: TGTGCCAGCAACCAGGACAGGAACACTGAAGCTTTCTTT

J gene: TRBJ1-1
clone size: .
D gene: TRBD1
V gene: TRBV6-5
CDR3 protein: CASSYGTGLNTEAFF
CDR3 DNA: TGTGCCAGCAGTTATGGGACAGGGCTGAACACTGAAGCTTTCTTT

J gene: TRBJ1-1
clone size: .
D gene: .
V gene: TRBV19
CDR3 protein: CATTGTPNTEAFF
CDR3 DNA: TGTGCCACCACCGGGACCCCGAACACTGAAGCTTTCTTT

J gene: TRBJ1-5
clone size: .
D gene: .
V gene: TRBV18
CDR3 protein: CASSADMNSNQPQHF
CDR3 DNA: TGTGCCAGCTCAGCGGACATGAATAGCAATCAGCCCCAGCATTTT

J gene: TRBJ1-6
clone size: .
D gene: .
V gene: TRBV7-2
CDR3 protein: CASRGGGSYNSPLHF
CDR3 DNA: TGTGCCAGCAGAGGGGGGGGCTCCTATAATTCACCCCTCCACTTT

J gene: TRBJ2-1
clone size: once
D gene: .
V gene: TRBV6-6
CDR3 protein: CASSYGQVGGNEQFF
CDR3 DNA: TGTGCCAGCAGTTACGGACAAGTGGGAGGTAATGAGCAGTTCTTC

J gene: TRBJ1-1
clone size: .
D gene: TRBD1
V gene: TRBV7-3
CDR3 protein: CASSSAPTGVGNTEAFF
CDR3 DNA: TGTGCCAGCAGCTCCGCCCCTACAGGGGTCGGGAACACTGAAGCTTTCTTT

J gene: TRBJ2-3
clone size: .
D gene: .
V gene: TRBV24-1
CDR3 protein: CAATGVSSTDTQYF
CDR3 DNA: TGTGCCGCGACCGGCGTATCTAGCACAGATACGCAGTATTTT

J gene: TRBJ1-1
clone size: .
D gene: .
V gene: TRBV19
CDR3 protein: CASSLHRDNTEAFF
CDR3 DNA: TGTGCCAGTAGTCTTCACAGGGACAACACTGAAGCTTTCTTT

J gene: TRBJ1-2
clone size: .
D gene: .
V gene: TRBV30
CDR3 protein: CAWNPPTSNGYTF
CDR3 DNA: TGTGCCTGGAATCCCCCGACAAGTAACGGCTACACCTTC

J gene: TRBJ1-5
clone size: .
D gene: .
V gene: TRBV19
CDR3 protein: CASSIGSGNQPQHF
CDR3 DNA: TGTGCCAGTAGTATTGGGTCCGGGAATCAGCCCCAGCATTTT

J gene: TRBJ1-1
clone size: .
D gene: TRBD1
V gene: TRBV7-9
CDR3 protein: CASSSGGRGNTEAFF
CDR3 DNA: TGTGCCAGCAGCTCAGGGGGTCGAGGGAACACTGAAGCTTTCTTT

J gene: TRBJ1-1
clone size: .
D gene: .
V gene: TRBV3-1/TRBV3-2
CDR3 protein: CASTLNTEAFF
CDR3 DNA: TGTGCCAGCACGCTTAACACTGAAGCTTTCTTT

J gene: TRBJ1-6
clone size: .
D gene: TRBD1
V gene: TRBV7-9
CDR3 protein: CASRVDRNNSPLHF
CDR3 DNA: TGTGCCAGCAGAGTGGACAGGAATAATTCACCCCTCCACTTT

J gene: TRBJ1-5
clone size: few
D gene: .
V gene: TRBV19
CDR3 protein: CASSRRETNSNQPQHF
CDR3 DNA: TGTGCCAGTAGTAGGCGGGAGACGAATAGCAATCAGCCCCAGCATTTT

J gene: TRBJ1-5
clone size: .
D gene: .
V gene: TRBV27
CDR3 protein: CASSLVLSQPQHF
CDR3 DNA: TGTGCCAGCAGCCTAGTCCTATCCCAGCCCCAGCATTTT

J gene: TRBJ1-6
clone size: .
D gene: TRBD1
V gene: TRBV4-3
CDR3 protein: CASSQAIRTGGVSPLHF
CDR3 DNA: TGCGCCAGCAGCCAAGCGATCAGGACAGGGGGCGTTTCACCCCTCCACTTT

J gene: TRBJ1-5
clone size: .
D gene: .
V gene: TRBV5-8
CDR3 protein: CASSPKGLAYSNQPQHF
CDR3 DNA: TGTGCCAGCAGCCCGAAGGGGTTGGCCTATAGCAATCAGCCCCAGCATTTT

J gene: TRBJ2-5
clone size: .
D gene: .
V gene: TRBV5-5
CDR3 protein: CASSTGGAGGTGETQYF
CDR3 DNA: TGTGCCAGCAGCACAGGGGGAGCGGGGGGAACCGGTGAGACCCAGTACTTC

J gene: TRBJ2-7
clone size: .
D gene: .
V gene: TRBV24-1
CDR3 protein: CATSDLPTPTGSYEQYF
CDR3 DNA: TGTGCCACCAGTGATTTACCAACTCCGACAGGATCCTACGAGCAGTACTTC

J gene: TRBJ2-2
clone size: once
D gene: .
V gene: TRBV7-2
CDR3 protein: CASSFQGIDGELFF
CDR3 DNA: TGTGCCAGCAGCTTCCAGGGAATAGACGGGGAGCTGTTTTTT

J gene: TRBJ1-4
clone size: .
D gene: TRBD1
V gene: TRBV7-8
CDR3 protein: CASSRTGGEKLFF
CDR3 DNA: TGTGCCAGCAGCCGGACAGGGGGGGAAAAACTGTTTTTT

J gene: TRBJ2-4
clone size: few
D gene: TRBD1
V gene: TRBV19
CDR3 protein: CASSIGMGQGATKNIQYF
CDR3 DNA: TGTGCCAGTAGTATCGGGATGGGACAGGGGGCCACCAAAAACATTCAGTACTTC

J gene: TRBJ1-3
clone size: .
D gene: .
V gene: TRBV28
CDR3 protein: CASSLHHTGNTIYF
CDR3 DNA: TGTGCCAGCAGTTTACACCACACAGGAAACACCATATATTTT

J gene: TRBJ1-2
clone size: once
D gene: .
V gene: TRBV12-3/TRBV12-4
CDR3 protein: CASSFQDIYGYTF
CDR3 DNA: TGTGCCAGCAGTTTCCAGGACATCTATGGCTACACCTTC

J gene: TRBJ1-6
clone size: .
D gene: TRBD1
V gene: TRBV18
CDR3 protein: CASSRDRVYNSPLHF
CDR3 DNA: TGTGCCAGCTCAAGGGACAGGGTTTATAATTCACCCCTCCACTTT

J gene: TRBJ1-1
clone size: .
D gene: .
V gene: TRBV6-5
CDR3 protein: CASAWEGSEAFF
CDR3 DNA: TGTGCCAGCGCATGGGAGGGCTCTGAAGCTTTCTTT

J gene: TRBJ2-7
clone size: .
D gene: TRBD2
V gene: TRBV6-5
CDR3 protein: CASTPRGSHYEQYF
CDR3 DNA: TGTGCCAGCACCCCGCGGGGGTCTCACTACGAGCAGTACTTC

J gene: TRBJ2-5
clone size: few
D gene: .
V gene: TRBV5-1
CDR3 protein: CASSLAGWVEETQYF
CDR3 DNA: TGCGCCAGCAGCTTGGCAGGGTGGGTAGAAGAGACCCAGTACTTC

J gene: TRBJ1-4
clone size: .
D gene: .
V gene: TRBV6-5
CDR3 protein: CASGQNEKLFF
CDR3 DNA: TGTGCTAGCGGACAAAATGAAAAACTGTTTTTT

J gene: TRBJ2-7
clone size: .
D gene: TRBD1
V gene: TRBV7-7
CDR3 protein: CASSPGQGYSYEQYF
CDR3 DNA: TGTGCTAGCAGCCCTGGACAGGGCTACTCCTACGAGCAGTACTTC

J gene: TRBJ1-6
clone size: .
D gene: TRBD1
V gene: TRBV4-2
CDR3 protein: CASRGSGQGSSSNSPLHF
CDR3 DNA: TGTGCCAGCAGGGGTAGTGGACAGGGGTCCTCCTCAAATTCACCCCTCCACTTT

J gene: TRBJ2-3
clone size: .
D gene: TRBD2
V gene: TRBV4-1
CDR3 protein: CASSRSSGGAGDTQYF
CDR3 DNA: TGCGCCAGCAGCCGATCCAGCGGGGGGGCCGGTGATACGCAGTATTTT

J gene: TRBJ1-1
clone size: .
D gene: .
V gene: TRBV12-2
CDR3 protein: CASRQGRLANTEAFF
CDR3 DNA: TGTGCAAGTCGCCAGGGACGGCTGGCGAACACTGAAGCTTTCTTT

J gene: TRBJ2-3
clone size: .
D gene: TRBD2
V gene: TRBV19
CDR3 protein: CASSRVAGGPSTDTQYF
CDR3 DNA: TGTGCCAGTAGTCGGGTAGCGGGGGGCCCTAGCACAGATACGCAGTATTTT

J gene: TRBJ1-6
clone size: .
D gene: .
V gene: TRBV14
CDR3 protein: CASSPRARGSPLHF
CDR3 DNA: TGTGCCAGCAGCCCCCGGGCACGGGGATCACCCCTCCACTTT

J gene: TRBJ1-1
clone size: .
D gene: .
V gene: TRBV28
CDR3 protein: CASIFSGTEAFF
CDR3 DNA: TGTGCCAGCATCTTTAGCGGCACTGAAGCTTTCTTT

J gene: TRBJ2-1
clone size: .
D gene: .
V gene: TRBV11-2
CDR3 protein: CAISDRGSGINEQFF
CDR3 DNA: TGTGCCATCTCGGATAGGGGTAGTGGGATAAATGAGCAGTTCTTC